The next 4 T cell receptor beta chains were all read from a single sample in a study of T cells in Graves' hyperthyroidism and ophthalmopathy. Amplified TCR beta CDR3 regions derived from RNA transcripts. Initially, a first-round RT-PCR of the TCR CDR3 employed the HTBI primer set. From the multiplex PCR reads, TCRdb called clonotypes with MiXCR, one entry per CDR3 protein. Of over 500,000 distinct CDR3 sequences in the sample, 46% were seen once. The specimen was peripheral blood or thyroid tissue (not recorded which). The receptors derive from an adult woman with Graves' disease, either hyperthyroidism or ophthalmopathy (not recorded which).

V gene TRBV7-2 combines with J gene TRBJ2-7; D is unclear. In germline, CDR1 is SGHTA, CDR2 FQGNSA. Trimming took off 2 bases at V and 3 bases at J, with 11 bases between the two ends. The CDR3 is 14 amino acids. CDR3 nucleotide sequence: TGTGCCAGCAGCTTAAGTGGCAGCAACTACGAGCAGTACTTC. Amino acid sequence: CASSLSGSNYEQYF.

The chain's CDR3 is CSAPVVWGGTGAVEQYF. The CDR3 DNA reads TGCAGTGCCCCCGTAGTTTGGGGAGGGACAGGGGCGGTCGAGCAGTACTTC. This chain uses TRBV20-1 with TRBJ2-7; 10 bases match TRBD1. Per the germline V gene, CDR1 is DFQATT and CDR2 is SNEGSKA (reference sequence). Losses at the gene ends were 6 bases for V and 6 bases for J; bases not matched to a gene: 20. The CDR3 has 17 residues.

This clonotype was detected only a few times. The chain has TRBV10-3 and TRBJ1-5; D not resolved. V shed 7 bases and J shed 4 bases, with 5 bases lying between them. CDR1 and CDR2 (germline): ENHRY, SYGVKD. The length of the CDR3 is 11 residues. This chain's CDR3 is CAIIVNQPQHF. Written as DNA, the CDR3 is TGTGCCATCATTGTGAATCAGCCCCAGCATTTT.

The CDR3 DNA reads as TGTGCCACCAGTGACCCCAAAAGGGACAGGCAAGAGACCCAGTACTTC. Residues: CATSDPKRDRQETQYF. The chain joins TRBV24-1 to TRBJ2-5, with 8 bases identical to TRBD1. The V and J ends lost 4 bases and 2 bases, in that order; junction bases with no gene match: 8. Germline V gene data show CDR1 as KGHDR and CDR2 as SFDVKD. The CDR3 has 16 amino acids.